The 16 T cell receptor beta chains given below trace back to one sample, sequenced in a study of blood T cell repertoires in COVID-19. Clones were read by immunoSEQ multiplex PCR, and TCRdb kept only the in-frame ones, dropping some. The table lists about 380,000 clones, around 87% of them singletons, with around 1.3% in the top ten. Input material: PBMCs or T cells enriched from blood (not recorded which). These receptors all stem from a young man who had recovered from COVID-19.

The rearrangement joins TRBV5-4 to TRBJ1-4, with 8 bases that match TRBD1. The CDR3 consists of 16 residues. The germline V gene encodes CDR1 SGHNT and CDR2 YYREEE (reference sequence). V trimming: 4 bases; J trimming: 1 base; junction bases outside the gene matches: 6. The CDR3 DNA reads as TGTGCCAGCAGCGCACGACAGGGGCAAACTAATGAAAAACTGTTTTTT. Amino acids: CASSARQGQTNEKLFF.

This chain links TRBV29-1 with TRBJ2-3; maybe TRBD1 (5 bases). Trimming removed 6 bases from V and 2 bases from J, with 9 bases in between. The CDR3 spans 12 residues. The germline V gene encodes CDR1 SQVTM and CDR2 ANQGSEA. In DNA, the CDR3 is TGCAGCGTGGACATTATCACAGATACGCAGTATTTT. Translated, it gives CSVDIITDTQYF.

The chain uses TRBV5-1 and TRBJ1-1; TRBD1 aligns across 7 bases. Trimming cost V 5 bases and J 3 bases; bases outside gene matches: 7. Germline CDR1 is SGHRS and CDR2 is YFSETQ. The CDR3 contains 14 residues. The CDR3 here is CASRTQGDYTEAFF. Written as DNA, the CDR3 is TGCGCCAGCAGGACCCAGGGGGACTACACTGAAGCTTTCTTT.

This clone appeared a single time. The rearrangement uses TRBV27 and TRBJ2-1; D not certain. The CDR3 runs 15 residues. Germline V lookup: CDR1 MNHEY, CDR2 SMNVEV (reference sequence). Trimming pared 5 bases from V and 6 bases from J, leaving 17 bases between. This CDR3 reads CASSKSRFLGNEQFF. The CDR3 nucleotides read TGTGCCAGCAGTAAATCTAGGTTTCTGGGCAATGAGCAGTTCTTC.

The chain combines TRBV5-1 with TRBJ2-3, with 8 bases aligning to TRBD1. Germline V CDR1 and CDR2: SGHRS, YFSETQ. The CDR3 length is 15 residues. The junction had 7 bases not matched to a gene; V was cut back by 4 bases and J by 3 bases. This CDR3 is CASSPGTGKTDTQYF. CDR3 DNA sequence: TGCGCCAGCAGCCCTGGGACAGGAAAAACAGATACGCAGTATTTT. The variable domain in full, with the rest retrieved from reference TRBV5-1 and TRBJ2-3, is KAGVTQTPRYLIKTRGQQVTLSCSPISGHRSVSWYQQTPGQGLQFLFEYFSETQRNKGNFPGRFSGRQFSNSRSEMNVSTLELGDSALYLCASSPGTGKTDTQYFGPGTRLTVL.

Here the CDR3 reads CAWSIQAGNSPLHF. The CDR3 DNA sequence: TGTGCCTGGAGTATCCAGGCAGGAAATTCACCCCTCCACTTT. The V gene is TRBV30, the J gene TRBJ1-6; D not certain. V was trimmed by 2 bases and J by 7 bases, leaving 12 bases between them. Germline CDR1 GTSNPN, CDR2 SVGIG (reference sequence). CDR3 length: 14 residues.

In DNA form, the CDR3 reads TGCGCCAGCAGGACGGGACAGGGAAATACCAATCAGCCCCAGCATTTT. Translation gives CASRTGQGNTNQPQHF. The V gene is TRBV10-1, the J gene TRBJ1-5; the match to TRBD1 covers 9 bases. V shed 6 bases and J 3 bases; nucleotides not matched to a gene: 9. The CDR3 length is 16 residues. Germline CDR1 reads WNHNN; CDR2 reads SYGVQD (reference sequence).

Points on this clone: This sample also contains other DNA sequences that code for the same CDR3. In DNA form, the CDR3 reads TGTGCTAGTGGTTTCGGGGGAGCCGGAAACACCATATATTTT. Translating it yields CASGFGGAGNTIYF. The V call is TRBV12-5, the J call TRBJ1-3, with a weak D call TRBD1 (5 bases). The CDR3 is 14 residues long. In germline, CDR1 is LGHNT, CDR2 FRNRAP. V was shortened by 3 bases and J by 4 bases, with 10 bases between the two germline ends.

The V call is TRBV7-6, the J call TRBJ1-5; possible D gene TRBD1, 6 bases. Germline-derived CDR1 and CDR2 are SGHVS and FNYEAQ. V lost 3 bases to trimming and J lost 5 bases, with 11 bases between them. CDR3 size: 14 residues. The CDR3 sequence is CASSLTGGDQPQHF. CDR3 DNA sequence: TGTGCCAGCAGCTTGACGGGGGGCGATCAGCCCCAGCATTTT.

The CDR3 nucleotides are TGTGCCAGCAGGCGGGTCGGAGTCCCGAACACTGAAGCTTTCTTT. Protein sequence: CASRRVGVPNTEAFF. V and J are TRBV6-4 and TRBJ1-1; the D is unclear. The CDR3 is 15 residues long. Trimming left V 6 bases short and J 1 base short, with 15 bases between. In germline, CDR1 is MRHNA, CDR2 SNTAGT.

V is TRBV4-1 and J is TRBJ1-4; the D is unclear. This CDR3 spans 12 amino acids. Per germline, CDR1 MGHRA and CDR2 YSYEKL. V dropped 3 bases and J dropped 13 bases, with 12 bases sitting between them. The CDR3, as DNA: TGCGCCAGCAGCCAGCGGGCCGACGGACTGTTTTTT. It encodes CASSQRADGLFF.

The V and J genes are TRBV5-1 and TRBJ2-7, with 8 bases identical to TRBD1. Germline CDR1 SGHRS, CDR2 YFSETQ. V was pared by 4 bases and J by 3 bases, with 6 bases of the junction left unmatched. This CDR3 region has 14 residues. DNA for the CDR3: TGCGCCAGCAGCCATGGACAGGGTTTCTACGAGCAGTACTTC. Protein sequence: CASSHGQGFYEQYF.

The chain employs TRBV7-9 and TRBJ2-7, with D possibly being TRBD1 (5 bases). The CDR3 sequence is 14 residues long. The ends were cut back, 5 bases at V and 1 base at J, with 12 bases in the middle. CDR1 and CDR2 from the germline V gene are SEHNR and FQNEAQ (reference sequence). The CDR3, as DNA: TGTGCCAGCAGCGCTCCGAAGGGGTCCTACGAGCAGTACTTC. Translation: CASSAPKGSYEQYF.

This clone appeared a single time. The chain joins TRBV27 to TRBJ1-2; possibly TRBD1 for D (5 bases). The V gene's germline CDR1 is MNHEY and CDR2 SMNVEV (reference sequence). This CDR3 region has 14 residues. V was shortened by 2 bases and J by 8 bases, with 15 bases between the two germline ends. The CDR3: CASSLGAGLQGYTF. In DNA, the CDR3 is TGTGCCAGCAGTTTAGGGGCAGGGTTGCAGGGCTACACCTTC.

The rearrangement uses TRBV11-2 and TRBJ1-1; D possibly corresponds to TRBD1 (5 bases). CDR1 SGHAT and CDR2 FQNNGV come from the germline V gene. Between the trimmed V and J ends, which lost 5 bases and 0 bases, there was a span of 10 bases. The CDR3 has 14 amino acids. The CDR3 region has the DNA TGTGCCAGCAGCCTGGACATTTTGAACACTGAAGCTTTCTTT. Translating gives CASSLDILNTEAFF.

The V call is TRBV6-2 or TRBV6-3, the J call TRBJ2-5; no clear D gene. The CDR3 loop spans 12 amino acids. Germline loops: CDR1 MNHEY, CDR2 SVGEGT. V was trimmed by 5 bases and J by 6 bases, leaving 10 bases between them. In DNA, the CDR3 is TGTGCCAGCAGTAGCCCTAGGAAGACCCAGTACTTC. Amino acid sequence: CASSSPRKTQYF.